The 32 T cell receptor beta chains in this list originate from one sample, sequenced in a study of T cells after yellow fever vaccination. TCRdb re-called the 5' RACE reads with MiXCR, one entry per CDR3 protein. The sample includes just under 600,000 distinct CDR3 sequences, roughly 13% of them seen just once. Here the sequenced sample was PBMCs, taken on the day of the yellow fever booster vaccination. The receptors come from a man younger than 45 who received the YFV17D yellow fever vaccine.

The CDR3 reads CASSPRKGAFVNEQFF. CDR3 DNA sequence: TGCGCCAGCAGCCCCCGGAAGGGGGCCTTTGTCAATGAGCAGTTCTTC. V usage is TRBV4-1 and J usage is TRBJ2-1; 7 bases agree with TRBD1. CDR3 size: 16 residues. V lost 4 bases and J lost 6; bases outside the gene matches: 12. The germline gives CDR1 MGHRA, CDR2 YSYEKL.

This clonotype was found many times. The genes are TRBV12-3 or TRBV12-4 and TRBJ2-3; D not certain. V dropped 8 bases and J dropped 0 bases, with 6 bases sitting between them. The CDR3 is 12 residues long. Here the CDR3 DNA reads TGTGCCAGCGCGGACAGCACAGATACGCAGTATTTT. Protein: CASADSTDTQYF.

This clonotype was counted between two and nine times. This chain links TRBV6-2 or TRBV6-3 with TRBJ2-7, with D perhaps TRBD1 or TRBD2 (6 bases each). This CDR3 spans 14 amino acids. Trimming cost V 6 bases and J 5 bases, with 17 bases left between them. The germline V gene has CDR1 MNHEY and CDR2 SVGEGT. CDR3 region: CASRAGHLFDEQYF. The CDR3 DNA reads TGTGCCAGCAGGGCGGGACATCTATTTGACGAGCAGTACTTC.

This chain joins TRBV3-1 and TRBJ1-2; D is ambiguous. The germline CDR1 and CDR2 sequences are LGHDT and YNNKEL (reference sequence). The V gene lost 0 bases and the J gene lost 4 bases, with 12 bases spanning the gap. CDR3 length: 15 residues. The CDR3 loop is CASSQDFPRGYGYTF. The CDR3 DNA reads as TGTGCCAGCAGCCAAGATTTCCCGCGCGGCTATGGCTACACCTTC.

This sequence joins TRBV6-6 and TRBJ2-7; D is undetermined. Per the germline V gene, CDR1 is MNHNY and CDR2 is SVGAGI (reference sequence). This CDR3 region has 13 residues. V gave up 2 bases and J gave up 2 bases, with 7 bases separating them. The CDR3 loop is CASSYELTYEQYF. CDR3 DNA sequence: TGTGCCAGCAGTTACGAACTTACCTACGAGCAGTACTTC.

This clonotype was counted once. The J gene is TRBJ2-1, the V gene TRBV10-3, with 7 nucleotides matching TRBD2. CDR1 is ENHRY and CDR2 is SYGVKD in the germline V gene. This CDR3 region has 19 residues. V was pared by 2 bases and J by 2 bases, with 15 bases of the junction left unmatched. DNA of the CDR3: TGTGCCATCAGTGAGCCTGTTTTCGCCCAGCGGGGAGCCTACAATGAGCAGTTCTTC. Residues: CAISEPVFAQRGAYNEQFF.

The chain combines TRBV12-3 or TRBV12-4 with TRBJ2-5, with 7 bases fitting TRBD2. Germline trimming cut 7 bases from V and 7 bases from J; bases unmatched to any gene: 15. The CDR3 is 15 amino acids. The CDR3 region is CASTPGVGGGSTQYF. CDR3 nucleotides: TGTGCCAGCACCCCCGGGGTCGGGGGAGGGTCGACCCAGTACTTC.

This clonotype was seen a handful of times. V usage is TRBV5-1 and J usage is TRBJ1-2; possibly TRBD1 for D (6 bases). The CDR3 covers 13 residues. Trimming stripped 2 bases from V and 7 bases from J, with 12 bases between. The germline gives CDR1 SGHRS, CDR2 YFSETQ. The CDR3, as DNA: TGCGCCAGCAGCTTTAACACAGGGTTTGGCTACACCTTC. This codes for CASSFNTGFGYTF.

The chain recombines TRBV5-4 with TRBJ2-7; perhaps D is TRBD1 or TRBD2 (5 bases each). There are 15 residues in the CDR3. The V end lost 4 bases, the J end lost 2 bases, and 16 bases lay between the germline ends. Germline lookup yields CDR1 SGHNT and CDR2 YYREEE (reference sequence). CDR3 region: CASSREAGTAYEQYF. The CDR3 region has the DNA TGTGCCAGCAGCCGAGAGGCAGGGACGGCCTACGAGCAGTACTTC.

Worth noting for this clonotype: No conserved phenylalanine or tryptophan ends this CDR3, so it is likely a read error. The rearrangement joins TRBV5-1 to TRBJ2-3; 8 bases match TRBD2. V trimming: 3 bases; J trimming: 4 bases; junction bases outside the gene matches: 4. CDR1 is SGHRS, CDR2 YFSETQ, per germline. The CDR3 is 14 residues long. CDR3: CASSSETSADTQYS. CDR3 bases: TGCGCCAGCAGCTCGGAGACTAGCGCAGATACGCAGTATTCT.

The chain links TRBV10-3 to TRBJ2-6, with 12 positions matching TRBD1. Germline V gene sequence: CDR1 ENHRY, CDR2 SYGVKD. This CDR3 is built from 19 residues. Losses at the gene ends were 3 bases for V and 2 bases for J; bases not matched to a gene: 8. CDR3 loop: CAISDSWGQGAAGANVLTF. The CDR3 DNA follows: TGTGCCATCAGTGACTCCTGGGGACAGGGGGCGGCTGGGGCCAACGTCCTGACTTTC.

This clonotype was observed a handful of times. The J gene is TRBJ2-2, the V gene TRBV6-5; D might be TRBD1 (6 bases). From germline, CDR1 is MNHEY and CDR2 SVGAGI. This CDR3 spans 15 amino acids. V lost 4 bases, J lost 8 bases, and 17 bases lay in between. As DNA, the CDR3 is TGTGCCAGCAGTTTCCGGACAGCCCAGGGAGGGGAGCTGTTTTTT. This codes for CASSFRTAQGGELFF.

The rearrangement joins TRBV20-1 to TRBJ2-1; possibly TRBD1 for D (5 bases). Deletions cut 3 bases from V and 6 bases from J, with 12 bases between. Germline V gene sequence: CDR1 DFQATT, CDR2 SNEGSKA (reference sequence). The CDR3 contains 13 residues. CDR3 DNA: TGCAGTGCTAGGGGGCTCCCAAGCAATGAGCAGTTCTTC. Amino acid sequence: CSARGLPSNEQFF.

This clonotype was detected only a few times. The chain joins TRBV6-2 or TRBV6-3 to TRBJ2-5, with TRBD2 as a possible D gene (5 bases). The CDR3 runs to 13 residues. V was trimmed by 4 bases and J by 2 bases, leaving 8 bases between them. Germline CDR1 and CDR2: MNHEY and SVGEGT. The CDR3: CASSWWEQETQYF. The CDR3 DNA reads as TGTGCCAGCAGTTGGTGGGAGCAAGAGACCCAGTACTTC.

V gene TRBV7-9 combines with J gene TRBJ2-1; 11 positions agree with TRBD2. Trimming took 5 bases from V and 6 from J; bases not matched to a gene: 9. Germline loops: CDR1 SEHNR, CDR2 FQNEAQ (reference sequence). This CDR3 contains 16 residues. Here the CDR3 reads CASSPRTSGSGNEQFF. CDR3 DNA sequence: TGTGCCAGCAGCCCCCGGACTAGCGGGTCCGGCAATGAGCAGTTCTTC.

This clonotype was counted between two and nine times. CDR3 in DNA: TGTGCCAGCAGCGCAACGGGACAGGCCTACGAGCAGTACTTC. Encoded protein: CASSATGQAYEQYF. The chain is built from TRBV6-2 or TRBV6-3 and TRBJ2-7, with 8 bases matching TRBD1. The CDR3 covers 14 residues. The J segment lost 2 bases and the V segment lost 6 bases, leaving 6 bases of the junction unmatched. The germline gives CDR1 MNHEY, CDR2 SVGEGT.

V usage is TRBV27 and J usage is TRBJ2-7, with 11 bases identical to TRBD2. The germline V gene encodes CDR1 MNHEY and CDR2 SMNVEV (reference sequence). V was clipped by 8 bases and J by 4 bases; unmatched bases: 10. This CDR3 has 15 amino acids. This CDR3 reads CASHAESSGGYEQYF. The CDR3 DNA reads TGTGCCAGCCACGCCGAGTCTAGCGGGGGGTACGAGCAGTACTTC.

This clonotype has more than one count but fewer than ten. This chain uses TRBV20-1 with TRBJ2-4; unclear D gene. The CDR3 has 15 amino acids. Germline-derived CDR1 and CDR2 are DFQATT and SNEGSKA (reference sequence). Trimming took 1 base from V and 5 from J, leaving 15 bases between them. Written as DNA, the CDR3 is TGCAGTGCTAGAGTCCTAATCGCCGTCGAAAACATTCAGTACTTC. Amino acid sequence: CSARVLIAVENIQYF.

CDR3 loop: CSARSRREDGTDTQYF. CDR3 sequence (DNA): TGCAGTGCTAGATCTCGGCGGGAGGACGGCACAGATACGCAGTATTTT. The V gene is TRBV20-1, the J gene TRBJ2-3; the match to TRBD2 covers 8 bases. Per germline, CDR1 DFQATT and CDR2 SNEGSKA (reference sequence). This CDR3 has 16 residues. V shed 2 bases and J 1 base; nucleotides not matched to a gene: 8.

This clonotype was counted between two and nine times. The chain links TRBV11-2 to TRBJ2-5; the D gene is possibly TRBD2 (6 bases). Between the trimmed V and J ends, which lost 3 bases and 7 bases, there was a span of 27 bases. Germline assignment: CDR1 SGHAT and CDR2 FQNNGV. This CDR3 is 18 amino acids long. CDR3 residues: CASSLPDYGEIGEVTQYF. The CDR3 region has the DNA TGTGCCAGCAGCTTGCCGGACTACGGCGAAATAGGGGAGGTGACCCAGTACTTC.

V gene TRBV5-4 combines with J gene TRBJ2-7; 9 nucleotides match TRBD2. The CDR3 has 13 residues. V shed 7 bases, J shed 3 bases, and the junction held 5 bases outside the gene matches. Germline assignment: CDR1 SGHNT and CDR2 YYREEE (reference sequence). The chain's CDR3 is CASASSGSYEQYF. The CDR3 DNA follows: TGTGCCAGCGCGAGTAGCGGGAGCTACGAGCAGTACTTC.

This chain connects TRBV29-1 to TRBJ2-1, with TRBD1 as a possible D gene (5 bases). The germline CDR1 and CDR2 sequences are SQVTM and ANQGSEA. The CDR3 is made up of 14 amino acids. The germline V and J ends were trimmed by 3 bases and 5 bases, with 14 bases remaining between them. CDR3 region: CSVDSGIHDNEQFF. The CDR3 DNA reads as TGCAGCGTTGACTCAGGGATCCATGACAATGAGCAGTTCTTC.

V is TRBV11-2 and J is TRBJ2-3, with TRBD2 matching 7 bases. This CDR3 comprises 15 residues. CDR1 is SGHAT, CDR2 FQNNGV, per germline. Unmatched junction bases numbered 4, after V lost 4 bases and J lost 0 bases. CDR3 nucleotides: TGTGCCAGCAGCTCCTCAGCGGGGAGCACAGATACGCAGTATTTT. This codes for CASSSSAGSTDTQYF.

In its sample, this clonotype was seen many times. The chain joins TRBV5-1 to TRBJ2-7, with a possible D match to TRBD1 (6 bases). This CDR3 is built from 14 residues. V lost 3 bases and J lost 2, with 12 bases in between. Germline V lookup: CDR1 SGHRS, CDR2 YFSETQ. The CDR3 reads CASSSGHGTYEQYF. CDR3 in DNA: TGCGCCAGCAGCTCGGGACACGGGACCTACGAGCAGTACTTC.

This chain's CDR3 is CASSYVSGRVSTDTQYF. CDR3 sequence (DNA): TGTGCCAGCAGTTACGTAAGCGGGAGAGTTAGCACAGATACGCAGTATTTT. The chain is built from TRBV6-5 and TRBJ2-3, with 8 positions matching TRBD2. Germline loops: CDR1 MNHEY, CDR2 SVGAGI. Trimming cost V 2 bases and J 0 bases; bases outside gene matches: 7. The CDR3 runs 17 residues.

The rearrangement links TRBV29-1 to TRBJ2-7; D may be TRBD1 (6 bases). Germline-derived CDR1 and CDR2 are SQVTM and ANQGSEA. Trimming took off 5 bases at V and 5 bases at J, with 25 bases between the two ends. The CDR3 totals 16 residues. CDR3 in DNA: TGCAGCGTTCTCCAACCCCCCGGGACACGCATCGACGAGCAGTACTTC. Its protein is CSVLQPPGTRIDEQYF.

The chain combines TRBV29-1 with TRBJ2-7, with a possible D match to TRBD2 (5 bases). The CDR3 contains 14 residues. In germline, CDR1 is SQVTM, CDR2 ANQGSEA. The CDR3 sequence: CRVDILAAPHEQYF. CDR3 sequence (DNA): TGCAGGGTGGATATTCTAGCAGCTCCACACGAGCAGTACTTC.

This clonotype turned up a few times. J is TRBJ1-1 and V is TRBV6-5, with 9 bases that match TRBD1. Per germline, CDR1 MNHEY and CDR2 SVGAGI. J was trimmed by 5 bases and V by 2 bases; bases with no gene match: 3. This CDR3 is 14 amino acids long. The CDR3 nucleotides read TGTGCCAGCAGTTACACGGACAGGGGAACTGAAGCTTTCTTT. Translating it yields CASSYTDRGTEAFF.

A few counts support this clonotype. The gene calls are TRBV7-6 and TRBJ2-7, with D uncertain. V dropped 5 bases and J dropped 1 base, with 15 bases sitting between them. This CDR3 region has 15 residues. Per germline, CDR1 SGHVS and CDR2 FNYEAQ. CDR3 amino acids: CASSIWADSSYEQYF. The CDR3 bases are TGTGCCAGCAGCATTTGGGCGGATTCTTCCTACGAGCAGTACTTC.

This clonotype turned up a few times. This chain links TRBV7-8 with TRBJ2-1; D call uncertain. From germline, CDR1 is SGHVS and CDR2 FQNEAQ. The V end lost 5 bases, the J end lost 5 bases, and 16 bases lay between the germline ends. The CDR3 covers 15 residues. The CDR3 loop is CASSPNPDNHNEQFF. CDR3 nucleotide sequence: TGTGCCAGCAGCCCAAACCCAGACAACCACAATGAGCAGTTCTTC. Supplemented by reference TRBV7-8 and TRBJ2-1, the full variable domain reads GAGVSQSPRYKVAKRGQDVALRCDPISGHVSLFWYQQALGQGPEFLTYFQNEAQLDKSGLPSDRFFAERPEGSVSTLKIQRTQQEDSAVYLCASSPNPDNHNEQFFGPGTRLTVL.

V is TRBV20-1 and J is TRBJ2-1; TRBD2 matches at 13 bases. CDR3 length equals 14 residues. CDR1 is DFQATT and CDR2 is SNEGSKA in the germline V gene (reference sequence). V shed 5 bases and J 4 bases; nucleotides not matched to a gene: 2. CDR3 residues: CSALGLAGYNEQFF. Here the CDR3 DNA reads TGCAGTGCTTTGGGACTAGCGGGGTACAATGAGCAGTTCTTC.

The V gene is TRBV20-1, the J gene TRBJ1-1, with D possibly TRBD1 on 6 matching bases. Between the trimmed V and J ends, which lost 0 bases and 0 bases, there was a span of 23 bases. The CDR3 contains 19 residues. In germline, CDR1 is DFQATT, CDR2 SNEGSKA (reference sequence). The CDR3 sequence: CSARDMVSGHWGMNTEAFF. DNA of the CDR3: TGCAGTGCTAGAGATATGGTATCGGGACACTGGGGAATGAACACTGAAGCTTTCTTT.